The T cell receptor (beta chain) described here comes from a study of cytomegalovirus exposure and HLA in healthy donors. Study outcomes and limitations: Roughly uniform sequencing depth across donors was assumed, possibly incorrectly. In a later analysis, CMV-associated beta chains were mostly HLA-associated, it appeared. Cytomegalovirus-associated status was assigned to about 150 TCR beta chains. A classifier reportedly called cytomegalovirus status with high sensitivity and specificity.

Notes on this clone: Its matching antigen is unknown.

Trimming shortened V by 2 bases and J by 10 bases, and 9 bases separated the two germline ends. The CDR3 runs 12 residues. Per the germline V gene, CDR1 is SGHNT and CDR2 is YENEEA. It was with 60 Vbeta and 13 Jbeta primers that the PCR ran. Clones were read by immunoSEQ multiplex PCR, and TCRdb kept only the in-frame ones, dropping some. The sample has approximately 110,000 clones, 65% to 85% seen once. This clonotype was obtained from a man in his forties or fifties in good health and CMV-seronegative. The chain combines TRBV11-3 with TRBJ2-1; tentatively, D is TRBD2 (5 bases). Sequencing used PBMCs. The CDR3 reads CASSLRGSEQFF. The CDR3 DNA is TGTGCCAGCAGCTTAAGAGGGTCCGAGCAGTTCTTC.